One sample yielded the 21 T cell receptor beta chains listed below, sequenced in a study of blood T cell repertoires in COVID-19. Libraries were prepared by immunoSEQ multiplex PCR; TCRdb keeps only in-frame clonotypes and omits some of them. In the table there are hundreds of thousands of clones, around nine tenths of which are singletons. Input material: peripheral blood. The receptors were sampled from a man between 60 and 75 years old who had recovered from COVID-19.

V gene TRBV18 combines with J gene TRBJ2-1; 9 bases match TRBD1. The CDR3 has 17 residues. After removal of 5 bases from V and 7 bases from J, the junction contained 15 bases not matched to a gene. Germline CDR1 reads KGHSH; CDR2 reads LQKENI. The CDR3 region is CASSINPGQGSRNEQFF. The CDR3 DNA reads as TGTGCCAGCTCAATAAATCCGGGACAGGGATCGCGTAATGAGCAGTTCTTC.

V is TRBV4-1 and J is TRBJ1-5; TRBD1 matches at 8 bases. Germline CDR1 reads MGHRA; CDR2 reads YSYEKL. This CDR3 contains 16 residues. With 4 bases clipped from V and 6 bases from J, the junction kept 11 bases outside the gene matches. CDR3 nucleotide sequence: TGCGCCAGCAGCCTTACACCGGGACAGGCCCTTCAGCCCCAGCATTTT. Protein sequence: CASSLTPGQALQPQHF.

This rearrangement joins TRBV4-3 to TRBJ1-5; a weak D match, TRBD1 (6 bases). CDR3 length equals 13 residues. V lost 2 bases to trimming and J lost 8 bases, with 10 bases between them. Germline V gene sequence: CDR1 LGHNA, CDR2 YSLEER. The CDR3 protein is CASSQITGKPQHF. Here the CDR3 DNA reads TGCGCCAGCAGCCAAATTACAGGGAAGCCCCAGCATTTT.

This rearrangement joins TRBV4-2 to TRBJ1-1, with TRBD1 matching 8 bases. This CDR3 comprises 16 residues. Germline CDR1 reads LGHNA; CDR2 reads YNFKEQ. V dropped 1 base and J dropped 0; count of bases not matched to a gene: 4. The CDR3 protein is CASSQGTGTVNTEAFF. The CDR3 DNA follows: TGTGCCAGCAGCCAAGGGACAGGGACTGTGAACACTGAAGCTTTCTTT.

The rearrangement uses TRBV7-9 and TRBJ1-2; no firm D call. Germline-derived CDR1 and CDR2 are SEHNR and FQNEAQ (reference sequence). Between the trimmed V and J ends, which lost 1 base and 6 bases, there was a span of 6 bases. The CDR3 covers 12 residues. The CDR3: CASSLDGDGYTF. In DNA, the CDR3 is TGTGCCAGCAGCTTAGACGGAGATGGCTACACCTTC.

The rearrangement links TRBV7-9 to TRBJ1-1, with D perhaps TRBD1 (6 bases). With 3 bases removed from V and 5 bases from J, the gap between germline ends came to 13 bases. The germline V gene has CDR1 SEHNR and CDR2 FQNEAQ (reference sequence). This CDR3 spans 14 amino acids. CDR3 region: CASSFTTGFTEAFF. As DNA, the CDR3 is TGTGCCAGCAGCTTCACCACAGGGTTTACTGAAGCTTTCTTT.

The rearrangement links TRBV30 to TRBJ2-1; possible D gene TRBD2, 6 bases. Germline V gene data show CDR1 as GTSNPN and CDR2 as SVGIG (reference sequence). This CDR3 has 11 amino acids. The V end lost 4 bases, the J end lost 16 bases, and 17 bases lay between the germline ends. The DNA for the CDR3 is TGTGCCTGGAACGACCCAAGCGGGTCCTTCTTC. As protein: CAWNDPSGSFF.

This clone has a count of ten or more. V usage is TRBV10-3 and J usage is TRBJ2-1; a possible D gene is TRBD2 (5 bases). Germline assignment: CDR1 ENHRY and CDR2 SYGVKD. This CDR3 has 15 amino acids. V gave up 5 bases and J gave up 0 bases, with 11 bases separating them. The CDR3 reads CAISYSGDSYNEQFF. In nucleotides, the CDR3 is TGTGCCATCAGTTACAGCGGAGACTCCTACAATGAGCAGTTCTTC.

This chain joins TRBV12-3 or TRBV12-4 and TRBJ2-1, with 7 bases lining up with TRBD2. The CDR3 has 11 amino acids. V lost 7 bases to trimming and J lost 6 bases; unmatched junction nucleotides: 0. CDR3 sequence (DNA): TGTGCCAGCACTAGCGGCAATGAGCAGTTCTTC. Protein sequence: CASTSGNEQFF.

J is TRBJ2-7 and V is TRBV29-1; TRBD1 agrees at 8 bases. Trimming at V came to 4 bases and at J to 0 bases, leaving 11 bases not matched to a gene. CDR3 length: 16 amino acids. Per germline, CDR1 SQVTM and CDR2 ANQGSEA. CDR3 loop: CSVATRWDRRSYEQYF. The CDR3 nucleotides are TGCAGCGTTGCAACGAGATGGGACAGGCGCTCCTACGAGCAGTACTTC.

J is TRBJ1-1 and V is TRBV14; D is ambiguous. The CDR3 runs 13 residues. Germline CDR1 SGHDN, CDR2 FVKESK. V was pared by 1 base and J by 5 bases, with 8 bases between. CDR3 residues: CASSQAARTEAFF. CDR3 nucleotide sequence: TGTGCCAGCAGCCAAGCTGCGCGGACTGAAGCTTTCTTT.

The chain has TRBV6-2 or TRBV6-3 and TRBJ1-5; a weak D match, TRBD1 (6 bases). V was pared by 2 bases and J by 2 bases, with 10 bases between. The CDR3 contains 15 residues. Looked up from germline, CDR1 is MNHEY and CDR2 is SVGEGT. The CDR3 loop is CASSYGGAGNQPQHF. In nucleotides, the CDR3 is TGTGCCAGCAGTTACGGGGGCGCCGGCAATCAGCCCCAGCATTTT.

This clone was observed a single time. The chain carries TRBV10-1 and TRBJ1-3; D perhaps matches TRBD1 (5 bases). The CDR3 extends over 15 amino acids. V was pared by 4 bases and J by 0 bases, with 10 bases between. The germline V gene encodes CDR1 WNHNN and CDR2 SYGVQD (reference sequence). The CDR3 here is CASSGQPNSGNTIYF. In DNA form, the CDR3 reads TGCGCCAGCAGTGGACAGCCGAACTCTGGAAACACCATATATTTT.

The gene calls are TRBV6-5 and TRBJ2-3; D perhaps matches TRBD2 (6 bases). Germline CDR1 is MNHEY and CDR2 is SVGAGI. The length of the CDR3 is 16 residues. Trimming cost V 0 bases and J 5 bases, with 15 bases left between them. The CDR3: CASSYSPGVPIDTQYF. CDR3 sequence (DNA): TGTGCCAGCAGTTACTCTCCGGGAGTGCCCATAGATACGCAGTATTTT.

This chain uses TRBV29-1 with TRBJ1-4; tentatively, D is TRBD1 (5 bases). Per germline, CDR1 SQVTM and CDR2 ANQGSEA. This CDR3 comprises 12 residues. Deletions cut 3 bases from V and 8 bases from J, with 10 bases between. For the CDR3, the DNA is TGCAGCGTTGAGGGGGGAGGCGAAAAACTGTTTTTT. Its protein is CSVEGGGEKLFF.

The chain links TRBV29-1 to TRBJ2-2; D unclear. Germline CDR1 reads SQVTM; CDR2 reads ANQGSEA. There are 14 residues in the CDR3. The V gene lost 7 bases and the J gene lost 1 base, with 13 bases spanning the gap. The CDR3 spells CSGRLDLNTGELFF. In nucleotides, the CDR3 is TGCAGCGGCCGTTTAGACTTGAACACCGGGGAGCTGTTTTTT.

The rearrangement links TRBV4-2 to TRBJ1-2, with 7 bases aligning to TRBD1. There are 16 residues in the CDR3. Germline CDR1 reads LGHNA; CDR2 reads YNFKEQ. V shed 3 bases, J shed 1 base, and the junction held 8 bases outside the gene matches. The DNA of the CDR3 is TGTGCCAGCAGCCAGGCGGGACAGCGAAATAACTATGGCTACACCTTC. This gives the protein CASSQAGQRNNYGYTF.

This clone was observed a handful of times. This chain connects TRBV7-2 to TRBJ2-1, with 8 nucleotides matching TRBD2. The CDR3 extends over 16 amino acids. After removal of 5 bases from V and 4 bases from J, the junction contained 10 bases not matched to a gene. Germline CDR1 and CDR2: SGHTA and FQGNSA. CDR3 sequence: CASSTSGSGVYNEQFF. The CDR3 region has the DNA TGTGCCAGCAGCACATCGGGTAGCGGGGTGTACAATGAGCAGTTCTTC.

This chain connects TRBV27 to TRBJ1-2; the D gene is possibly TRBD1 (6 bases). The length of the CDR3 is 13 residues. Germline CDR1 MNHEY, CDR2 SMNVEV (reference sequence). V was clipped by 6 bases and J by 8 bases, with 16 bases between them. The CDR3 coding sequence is TGTGCCAGCAGACCCTTGGCAGGGGACGGCTACACCTTC. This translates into CASRPLAGDGYTF.

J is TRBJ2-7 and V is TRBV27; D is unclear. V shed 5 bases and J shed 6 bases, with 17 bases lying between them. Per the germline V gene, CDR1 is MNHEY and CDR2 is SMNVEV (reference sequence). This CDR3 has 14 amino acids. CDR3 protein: CASSQYRSPSEQYF. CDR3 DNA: TGTGCCAGCAGTCAATACAGATCCCCGTCCGAGCAGTACTTC.

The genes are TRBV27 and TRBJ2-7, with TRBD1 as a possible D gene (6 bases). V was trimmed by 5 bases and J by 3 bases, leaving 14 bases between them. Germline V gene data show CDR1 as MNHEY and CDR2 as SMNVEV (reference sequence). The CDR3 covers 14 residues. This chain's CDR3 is CASSRDTGLYEQYF. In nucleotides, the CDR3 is TGTGCCAGCAGTCGGGACACAGGCCTCTACGAGCAGTACTTC.